The 4 T cell receptor beta chains listed next were all sequenced from one sample in a study of blood T cell repertoires in COVID-19. Data came from immunoSEQ multiplex PCR; TCRdb stores just in-frame clones and leaves some out. The table records about 150,000 clones, about nine tenths of them present only once. Sequencing input: PBMCs or T cells enriched from blood (not recorded which). The receptors derive from a woman aged 35 to 49 who had been exposed to COVID-19.

The V gene is TRBV19, the J gene TRBJ2-3; TRBD2 agrees at 11 bases. Germline CDR1 and CDR2: LNHDA and SQIVND (reference sequence). V lost 8 bases to trimming and J lost 1 base; unmatched junction nucleotides: 8. This CDR3 has 16 amino acids. CDR3 DNA: TGTGCCAGTCAAGGTCTAGCGGGGGGCCGCACAGATACGCAGTATTTT. Translation gives CASQGLAGGRTDTQYF.

J is TRBJ1-4 and V is TRBV7-6; D remains unclear. The CDR3 covers 15 residues. V lost 1 base, J lost 6 bases, and 12 bases lay in between. CDR1 and CDR2 (germline): SGHVS, FNYEAQ. The chain's CDR3 is CASSLGLTEDEKLFF. As DNA, the CDR3 is TGTGCCAGCAGCTTAGGATTAACAGAAGATGAAAAACTGTTTTTT.

Only a few counts were recorded for this clone. The J gene is TRBJ1-6, the V gene TRBV3-1 (or the pseudogene TRBV3-2); 9 nucleotides align to TRBD1. With V trimmed by 3 bases and J by 10 bases, 10 bases remained unmatched. The germline V gene encodes CDR1 LGHDT and CDR2 YNNKEL (reference sequence). The CDR3 contains 16 residues. The CDR3 loop is CASSQSVGQGESPLHF. The CDR3 DNA is TGTGCCAGCAGCCAGAGTGTGGGACAGGGTGAATCACCCCTCCACTTT.

This chain links TRBV10-2 with TRBJ2-2, with 9 positions matching TRBD1. The CDR3 is 14 amino acids. The V and J ends lost 5 bases and 5 bases, in that order; junction bases with no gene match: 3. The germline V gene has CDR1 WSHSY and CDR2 SAAADI. Here the CDR3 reads CASSNRGLTGELFF. CDR3 nucleotides: TGCGCCAGCAGTAACAGGGGGCTGACCGGGGAGCTGTTTTTT.